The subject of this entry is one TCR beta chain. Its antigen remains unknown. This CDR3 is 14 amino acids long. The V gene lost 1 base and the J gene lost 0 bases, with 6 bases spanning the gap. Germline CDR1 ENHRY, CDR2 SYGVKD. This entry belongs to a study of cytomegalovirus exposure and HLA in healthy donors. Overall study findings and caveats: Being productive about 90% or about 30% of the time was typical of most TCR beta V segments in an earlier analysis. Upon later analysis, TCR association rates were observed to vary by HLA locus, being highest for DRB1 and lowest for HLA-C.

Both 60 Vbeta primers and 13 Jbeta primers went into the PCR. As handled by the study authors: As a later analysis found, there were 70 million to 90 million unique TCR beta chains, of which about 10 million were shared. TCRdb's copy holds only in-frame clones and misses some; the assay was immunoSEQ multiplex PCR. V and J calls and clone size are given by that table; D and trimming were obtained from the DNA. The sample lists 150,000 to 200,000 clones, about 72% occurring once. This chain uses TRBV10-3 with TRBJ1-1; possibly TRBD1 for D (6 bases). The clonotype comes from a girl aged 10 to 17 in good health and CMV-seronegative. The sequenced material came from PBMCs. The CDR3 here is CAISEYRVNTEAFF. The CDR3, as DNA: TGTGCCATCAGTGAGTACAGGGTGAACACTGAAGCTTTCTTT.